One and the same sample provided the 17 T cell receptor beta chains below, sequenced in a study of graft-versus-host responses after intestinal transplantation (dated by TCRdb to about 2021). The library was produced with the immunoSEQ multiplex PCR assay. The immuneACCESS repertoire file appears here via TCRdb, limited to in-frame rearrangements. These files lack a portion of the clones; in checked studies, under half of the deficit traces to unresolved V genes, and the cause of the others is not known. Within this sample are approximately 28,000 clones, with 87% of them counted one time only. The ten largest clonotypes hold around 10% of the sample. The sample here was PBMCs, taken about 15 months after intestinal transplantation. Receptors originate from a human patient who received an intestinal transplant, so some T cells may come from the graft donor.

The chain links TRBV15 to TRBJ2-1; no clear D gene. The CDR3 has 15 amino acids. Germline V gives CDR1 LNHNV, CDR2 YYDKDF (reference sequence). With 6 bases removed from V and 3 bases from J, the gap between germline ends came to 15 bases. The CDR3: CATSSKDGFYNEQFF. CDR3 coding DNA: TGTGCCACCAGTTCCAAGGACGGATTCTACAATGAGCAGTTCTTC.

The chain combines TRBV4-3 with TRBJ2-7, with 10 bases matching TRBD1. Germline CDR1 and CDR2: LGHNA and YSLEER. The CDR3 has 14 amino acids. The V gene end was trimmed by 3 bases and the J gene end by 3 bases; junction bases not matched to a gene: 2. The CDR3 DNA reads TGCGCCAGCAGCCATAGGACAGGGGGCTACGAGCAGTACTTC. This sequence encodes CASSHRTGGYEQYF.

The V gene is TRBV4-1, the J gene TRBJ2-1, with 8 bases that match TRBD2. Germline CDR1 is MGHRA and CDR2 is YSYEKL. The CDR3 runs 16 residues. The ends lost 3 bases at V and 4 bases at J; junction bases unmatched: 8. CDR3 in DNA: TGCGCCAGCAGCCACCCGGGGGCGGGGGGTTACAATGAGCAGTTCTTC. Its translation: CASSHPGAGGYNEQFF.

The chain joins TRBV6-1 to TRBJ2-7; tentative D call: TRBD2 (6 bases). The CDR3 has 12 residues. From germline, CDR1 is MNHNS and CDR2 SASEGT. V lost 5 bases, J lost 5 bases, and 10 bases lay in between. CDR3: CASSLAFHEQYF. CDR3 DNA sequence: TGTGCCAGCAGTCTAGCGTTCCACGAGCAGTACTTC.

This sequence joins TRBV6-1 and TRBJ2-6; 9 nucleotides match TRBD1. The CDR3 loop spans 19 amino acids. Germline CDR1 MNHNS, CDR2 SASEGT. Trimming cost V 1 base and J 3 bases; bases outside gene matches: 10. The CDR3 here is CASSEVVRGQGFGANVLTF. The CDR3 DNA is TGTGCCAGCAGTGAAGTGGTTAGGGGACAGGGCTTTGGGGCCAACGTCCTGACTTTC.

The V call is TRBV5-1, the J call TRBJ2-1; the match to TRBD2 covers 7 bases. V lost 7 bases to trimming and J lost 6 bases; unmatched junction nucleotides: 7. The CDR3 has 13 residues. Germline CDR1 reads SGHRS; CDR2 reads YFSETQ. The CDR3 sequence is CASGEGIGNEQFF. CDR3 coding DNA: TGCGCCAGCGGGGAGGGAATCGGCAATGAGCAGTTCTTC.

This clone occurred once. The chain has TRBV6-6 and TRBJ1-2; a possible D gene is TRBD1 (6 bases). Germline CDR1 is MNHNY and CDR2 is SVGAGI (reference sequence). The CDR3 length is 15 residues. V was pared by 6 bases and J by 5 bases, with 19 bases between. As DNA, the CDR3 is TGTGCCAGCAGCGACCCGCGGACAGCCCGTTATGGCTACACCTTC. Translating it yields CASSDPRTARYGYTF.

Notes on this clone: The same CDR3 arises from other DNA sequences in this sample as well. The chain's CDR3 is CASSLGQGTGELFF. CDR3 DNA sequence: TGCGCCAGCAGCTTGGGACAGGGCACCGGGGAGCTGTTTTTT. The rearrangement links TRBV5-1 to TRBJ2-2; 7 bases are a match to TRBD1. This CDR3 region has 14 residues. Germline V gene data show CDR1 as SGHRS and CDR2 as YFSETQ. J gave up 4 bases and V 0 bases, and 0 bases lay outside the gene matches.

The chain joins TRBV19 to TRBJ2-7, with D possibly matching TRBD2 (6 bases). Germline lookup yields CDR1 LNHDA and CDR2 SQIVND (reference sequence). Trimming cost V 1 base and J 0 bases, with 10 bases left between them. This CDR3 has 15 residues. The CDR3 spells CASSIADGSSYEQYF. The CDR3 DNA sequence: TGTGCCAGTAGTATAGCGGACGGGAGCTCCTACGAGCAGTACTTC. The variable domain in full, completed from reference TRBV19 and TRBJ2-7, reads DGGITQSPKYLFRKEGQNVTLSCEQNLNHDAMYWYRQDPGQGLRLIYYSQIVNDFQKGDIAEGYSVSREKKESFPLTVTSAQKNPTAFYLCASSIADGSSYEQYFGPGTRLTVT.

This clone was found once. The gene calls are TRBV2 and TRBJ2-7; TRBD2 matches 7 bases. The CDR3 spans 14 residues. Per germline, CDR1 SNHLY and CDR2 FYNNEI. Unmatched junction bases numbered 4, after V lost 2 bases and J lost 3 bases. The CDR3 spells CASSELGGGYEQYF. The DNA for the CDR3 is TGTGCCAGCAGTGAACTCGGCGGGGGCTACGAGCAGTACTTC.

This chain uses TRBV19 with TRBJ2-7, with 8 bases matching TRBD2. Trimming at V came to 7 bases and at J to 4 bases, leaving 18 bases not matched to a gene. The CDR3 has 17 residues. CDR1 and CDR2 from the germline V gene are LNHDA and SQIVND (reference sequence). The CDR3 spells CASTNHAISSGQYEQYF. The DNA of the CDR3 is TGTGCCAGTACCAACCACGCTATATCTAGCGGGCAGTACGAGCAGTACTTC.

By share, this clone ranks as medium-sized (0.01 to 0.1%). The chain couples TRBV6-4 to TRBJ2-3; 10 positions match TRBD1. CDR3 length: 14 amino acids. The V gene end was trimmed by 2 bases and the J gene end by 4 bases; junction bases not matched to a gene: 0. Germline-derived CDR1 and CDR2 are MRHNA and SNTAGT. Here the CDR3 DNA reads TGTGCCAGCAGTGACGGACAGGGGGCAGATACGCAGTATTTT. This gives the protein CASSDGQGADTQYF.

The chain joins TRBV5-8 to TRBJ2-7; 7 bases are shared with TRBD1. The J segment lost 2 bases and the V segment lost 4 bases, leaving 9 bases of the junction unmatched. This CDR3 region has 15 residues. Germline lookup yields CDR1 SGHTS and CDR2 YDEGEE. DNA for the CDR3: TGTGCCAGCAGCCCGGGACAGATACAGCCCTACGAGCAGTACTTC. Protein: CASSPGQIQPYEQYF.

V usage is TRBV5-4 and J usage is TRBJ2-3; D is possibly TRBD2 (7 bases). Trimming shortened V by 4 bases and J by 4 bases, and 25 bases separated the two germline ends. Germline CDR1 SGHNT, CDR2 YYREEE (reference sequence). CDR3 length: 18 amino acids. CDR3: CASSAKRMGGGLPDTQYF. The DNA of the CDR3 is TGTGCCAGCAGCGCGAAAAGGATGGGGGGGGGCCTTCCAGATACGCAGTATTTT.

The rearrangement uses TRBV9 and TRBJ1-4; tentatively, D is TRBD1 (5 bases). The ends were cut back, 0 bases at V and 0 bases at J, with 6 bases in the middle. Germline CDR1 and CDR2: SGDLS and YYNGEE. CDR3 length: 15 amino acids. CDR3 bases: TGTGCCAGCAGCGTAGAGGGGTCAACTAATGAAAAACTGTTTTTT. It encodes CASSVEGSTNEKLFF. Full variable domain (outside the CDR3, taken from reference TRBV9 and TRBJ1-4): DSGVTQTPKHLITATGQRVTLRCSPRSGDLSVYWYQQSLDQGLQFLIQYYNGEERAKGNILERFSAQQFPDLHSELNLSSLELGDSALYFCASSVEGSTNEKLFFGSGTQLSVL.

The rearrangement links TRBV5-1 to TRBJ2-3; the D gene is possibly TRBD2 (6 bases). From germline, CDR1 is SGHRS and CDR2 YFSETQ. There are 13 residues in the CDR3. V was shortened by 3 bases and J by 12 bases, with 17 bases between the two germline ends. CDR3 nucleotides: TGCGCCAGCAGCTCCGGGACTTTGGGAACCCAGTATTTT. As protein: CASSSGTLGTQYF.

The V call is TRBV7-2, the J call TRBJ2-7, with D tentatively TRBD2 (5 bases). V was trimmed by 1 base and J by 4 bases, leaving 17 bases between them. The V gene's germline CDR1 is SGHTA and CDR2 FQGNSA. The CDR3 is 16 residues long. CDR3 sequence reads: CASSLVGLGLFYEQYF. The CDR3 nucleotides are TGTGCCAGCAGCTTAGTGGGCCTCGGACTGTTTTACGAGCAGTACTTC.